The clone carrying this T cell receptor beta chain came up a few times. Its matching antigen is unknown. Each patient with chemo-refractory metastatic non-small-cell lung cancer was treated with focal radiation plus CTLA-4 blockade using ipilimumab. V shed 2 bases and J 7 bases; nucleotides not matched to a gene: 8. Germline CDR1 is GTSNPN and CDR2 is SVGIG (reference sequence). The CDR3 covers 15 residues. Measured with immunoSEQ multiplex PCR; TCRdb has only the in-frame clones, and not every one. The table has 40,000 or so clones, roughly 59% seen once. The record originates from a study of radiotherapy plus CTLA-4 blockade in lung cancer. Looking at the study overall: Disease control was achieved by just over 30% of patients, and objective responses by 15% to 20%.

Study results and caveats: Peripheral blood showed expansion of tumor-derived TCR clones after radiotherapy and ipilimumab.

This sample comprised peripheral blood, obtained from a patient treated with radiotherapy plus ipilimumab. The clonotype comes from a human donor with non-small cell lung cancer who had a partial response to radiotherapy plus ipilimumab. The chain links TRBV30 to TRBJ2-1; 10 bases map to TRBD2. The CDR3: CAWSSRASGSNEQFF. The CDR3 nucleotides read TGTGCCTGGAGTTCTCGGGCTAGCGGGAGTAATGAGCAGTTCTTC.